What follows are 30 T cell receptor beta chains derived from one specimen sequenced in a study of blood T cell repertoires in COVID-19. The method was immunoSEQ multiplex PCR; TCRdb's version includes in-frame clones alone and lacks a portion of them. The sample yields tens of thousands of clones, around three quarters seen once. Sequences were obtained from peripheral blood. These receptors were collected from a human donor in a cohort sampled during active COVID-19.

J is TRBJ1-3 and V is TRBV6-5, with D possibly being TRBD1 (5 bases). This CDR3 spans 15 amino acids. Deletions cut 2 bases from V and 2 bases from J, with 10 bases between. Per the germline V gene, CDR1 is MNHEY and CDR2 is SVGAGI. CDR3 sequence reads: CASSYGREAGNTIYF. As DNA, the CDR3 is TGTGCCAGCAGTTACGGCAGGGAGGCTGGAAACACCATATATTTT.

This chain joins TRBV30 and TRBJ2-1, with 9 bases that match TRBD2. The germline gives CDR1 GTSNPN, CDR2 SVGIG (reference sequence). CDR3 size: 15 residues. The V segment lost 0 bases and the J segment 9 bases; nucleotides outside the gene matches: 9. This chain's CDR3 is CAWSVGLAGISEQFF. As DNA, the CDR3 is TGTGCCTGGAGTGTAGGGCTAGCGGGGATAAGTGAGCAGTTCTTC.

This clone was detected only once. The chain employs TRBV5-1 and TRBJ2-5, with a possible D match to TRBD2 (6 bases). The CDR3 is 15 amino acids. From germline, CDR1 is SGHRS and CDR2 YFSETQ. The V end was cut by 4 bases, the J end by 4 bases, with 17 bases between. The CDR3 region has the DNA TGCGCCAGCAGCAAGTCTCGGGGGTTGGGAGAGACCCAGTACTTC. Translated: CASSKSRGLGETQYF. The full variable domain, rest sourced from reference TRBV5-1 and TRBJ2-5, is KAGVTQTPRYLIKTRGQQVTLSCSPISGHRSVSWYQQTPGQGLQFLFEYFSETQRNKGNFPGRFSGRQFSNSRSEMNVSTLELGDSALYLCASSKSRGLGETQYFGPGTRLLVL.

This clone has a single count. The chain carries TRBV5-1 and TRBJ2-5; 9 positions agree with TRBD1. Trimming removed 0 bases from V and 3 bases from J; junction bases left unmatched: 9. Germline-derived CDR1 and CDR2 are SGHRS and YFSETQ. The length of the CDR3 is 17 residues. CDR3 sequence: CASSLGGSRTGEETQYF. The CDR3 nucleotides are TGCGCCAGCAGCTTGGGCGGGTCGCGGACAGGGGAAGAGACCCAGTACTTC.

CDR3 in DNA: TGTGCCAGCAGCTTGGTCCGGGACAGGACGAACACTGAAGCTTTCTTT. This sequence encodes CASSLVRDRTNTEAFF. The J gene is TRBJ1-1, the V gene TRBV5-6, with 8 bases identical to TRBD1. The junction had 5 bases not matched to a gene; V was cut back by 0 bases and J by 1 base. The length of the CDR3 is 16 residues. CDR1 is SGHDT, CDR2 YYEEEE, per germline.

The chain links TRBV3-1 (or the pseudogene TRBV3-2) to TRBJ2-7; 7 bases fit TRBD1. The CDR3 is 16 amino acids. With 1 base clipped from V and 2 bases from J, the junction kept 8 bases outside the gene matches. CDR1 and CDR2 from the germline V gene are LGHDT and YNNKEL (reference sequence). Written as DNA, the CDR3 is TGTGCCAGCAGCCAAGGTCCCGAGACAGGGACCTACGAGCAGTACTTC. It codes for CASSQGPETGTYEQYF.

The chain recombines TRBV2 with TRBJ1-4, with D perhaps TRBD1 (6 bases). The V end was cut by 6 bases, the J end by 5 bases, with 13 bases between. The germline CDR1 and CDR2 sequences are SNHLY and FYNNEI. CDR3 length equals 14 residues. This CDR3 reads CASSQNRANEKLFF. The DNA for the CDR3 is TGTGCCAGCAGCCAAAACAGGGCGAATGAAAAACTGTTTTTT.

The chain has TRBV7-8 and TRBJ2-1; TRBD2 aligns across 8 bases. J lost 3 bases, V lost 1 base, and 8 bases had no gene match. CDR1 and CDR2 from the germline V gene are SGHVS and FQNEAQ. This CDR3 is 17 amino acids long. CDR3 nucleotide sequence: TGTGCCAGCAGCTTAGGGAAGCGGGGGCCAAACTACAATGAGCAGTTCTTC. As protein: CASSLGKRGPNYNEQFF.

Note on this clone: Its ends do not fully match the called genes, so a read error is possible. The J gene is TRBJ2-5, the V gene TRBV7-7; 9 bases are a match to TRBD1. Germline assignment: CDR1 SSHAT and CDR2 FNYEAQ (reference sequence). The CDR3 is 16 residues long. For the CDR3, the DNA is TGTGCTAGCAGCAGAACGGGGACAGGGAGACAAGAGACCCAGTACTTC. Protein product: CASSRTGTGRQETQYF.

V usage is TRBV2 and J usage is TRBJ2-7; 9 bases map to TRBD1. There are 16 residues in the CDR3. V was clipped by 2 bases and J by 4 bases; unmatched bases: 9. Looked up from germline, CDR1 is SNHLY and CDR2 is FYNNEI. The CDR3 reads CASSEYGTGSSYEQYF. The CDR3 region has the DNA TGTGCCAGCAGTGAATACGGGACAGGGAGTTCGTACGAGCAGTACTTC. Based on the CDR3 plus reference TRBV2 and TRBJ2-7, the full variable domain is EPEVTQTPSHQVTQMGQEVILRCVPISNHLYFYWYRQILGQKVEFLVSFYNNEISEKSEIFDDQFSVERPDGSNFTLKIRSTKLEDSAMYFCASSEYGTGSSYEQYFGPGTRLTVT.

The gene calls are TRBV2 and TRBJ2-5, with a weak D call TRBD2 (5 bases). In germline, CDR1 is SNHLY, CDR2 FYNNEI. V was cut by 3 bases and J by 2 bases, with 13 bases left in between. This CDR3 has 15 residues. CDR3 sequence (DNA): TGTGCCAGCAGTGACCGGGGATTGAGGCAAGAGACCCAGTACTTC. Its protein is CASSDRGLRQETQYF.

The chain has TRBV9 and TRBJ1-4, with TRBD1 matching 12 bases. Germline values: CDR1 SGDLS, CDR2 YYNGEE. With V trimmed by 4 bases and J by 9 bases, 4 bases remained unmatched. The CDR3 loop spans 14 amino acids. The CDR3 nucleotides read TGTGCCAGCAGCAGCCGGGACAGGGGGCAAAAACTGTTTTTT. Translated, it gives CASSSRDRGQKLFF.

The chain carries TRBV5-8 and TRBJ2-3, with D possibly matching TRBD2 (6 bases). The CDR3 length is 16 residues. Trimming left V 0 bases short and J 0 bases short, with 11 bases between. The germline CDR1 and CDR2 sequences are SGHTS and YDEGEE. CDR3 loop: CASSLGSGLSTDTQYF. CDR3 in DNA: TGTGCCAGCAGCTTGGGGTCAGGACTAAGCACAGATACGCAGTATTTT.

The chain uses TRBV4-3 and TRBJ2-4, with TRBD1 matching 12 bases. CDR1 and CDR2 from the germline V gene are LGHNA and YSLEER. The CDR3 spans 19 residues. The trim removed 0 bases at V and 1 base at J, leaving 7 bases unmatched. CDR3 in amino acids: CASSQDSGTGGVAKNIQYF. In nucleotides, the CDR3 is TGCGCCAGCAGCCAAGATTCCGGGACAGGGGGCGTTGCCAAAAACATTCAGTACTTC.

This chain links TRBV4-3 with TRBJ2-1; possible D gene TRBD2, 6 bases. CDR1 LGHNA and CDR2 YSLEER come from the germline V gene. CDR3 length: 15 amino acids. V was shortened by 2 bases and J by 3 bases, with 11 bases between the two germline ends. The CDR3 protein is CASSQLSSDYNEQFF. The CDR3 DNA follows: TGCGCCAGCAGCCAACTGTCTAGCGACTACAATGAGCAGTTCTTC.

CDR3 sequence reads: CASSEKPGHSYGYTF. CDR3 nucleotides: TGTGCCAGCAGTGAGAAACCGGGACACAGCTATGGCTACACCTTC. The chain employs TRBV6-1 and TRBJ1-2, with D perhaps matching TRBD1 (6 bases). Germline loops: CDR1 MNHNS, CDR2 SASEGT. The ends were cut back, 3 bases at V and 4 bases at J, with 15 bases in the middle. The CDR3 sequence is 15 residues long.

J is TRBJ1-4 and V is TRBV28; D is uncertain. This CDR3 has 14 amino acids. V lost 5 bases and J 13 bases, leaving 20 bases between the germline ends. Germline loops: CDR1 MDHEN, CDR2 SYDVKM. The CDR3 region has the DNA TGTGCCAGCAGTCCCCCGCGGTGGAGCCGAGGACTGTTTTTT. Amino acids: CASSPPRWSRGLFF.

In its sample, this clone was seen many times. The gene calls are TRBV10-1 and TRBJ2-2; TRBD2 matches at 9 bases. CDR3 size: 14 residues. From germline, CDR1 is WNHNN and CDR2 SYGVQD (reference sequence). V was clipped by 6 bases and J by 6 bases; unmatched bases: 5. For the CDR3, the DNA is TGCGCCAGCAGCTCTAGCGGGAAACCCGGGGAGCTGTTTTTT. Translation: CASSSSGKPGELFF.

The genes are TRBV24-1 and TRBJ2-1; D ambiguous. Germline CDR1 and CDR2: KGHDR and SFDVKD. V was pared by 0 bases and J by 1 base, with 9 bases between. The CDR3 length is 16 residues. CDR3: CATSDLDSMSYNEQFF. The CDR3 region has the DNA TGTGCCACCAGTGATTTGGACTCGATGTCCTACAATGAGCAGTTCTTC.

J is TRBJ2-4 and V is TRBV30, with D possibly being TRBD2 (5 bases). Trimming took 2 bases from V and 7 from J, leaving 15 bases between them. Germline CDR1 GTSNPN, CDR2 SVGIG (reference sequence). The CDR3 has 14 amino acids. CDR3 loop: CAWSRSQGSNIQYF. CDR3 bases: TGTGCCTGGAGTAGATCCCAAGGGAGCAACATTCAGTACTTC. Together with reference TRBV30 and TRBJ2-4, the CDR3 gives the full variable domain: SQTIHQWPATLVQPVGSPLSLECTVEGTSNPNLYWYRQAAGRGLQLLFYSVGIGQISSEVPQNLSASRPQDRQFILSSKKLLLSDSGFYLCAWSRSQGSNIQYFGAGTRLSVL.

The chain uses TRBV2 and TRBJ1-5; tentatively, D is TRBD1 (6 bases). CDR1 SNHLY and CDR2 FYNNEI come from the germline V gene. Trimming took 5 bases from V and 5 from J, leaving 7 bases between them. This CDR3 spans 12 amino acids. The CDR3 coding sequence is TGTGCCAGCAGTAACAGGGATCAGCCCCAGCATTTT. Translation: CASSNRDQPQHF.

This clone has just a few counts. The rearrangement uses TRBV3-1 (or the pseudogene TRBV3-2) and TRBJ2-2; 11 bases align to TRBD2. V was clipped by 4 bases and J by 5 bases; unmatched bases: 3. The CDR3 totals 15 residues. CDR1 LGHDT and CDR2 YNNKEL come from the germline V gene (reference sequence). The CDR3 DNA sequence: TGTGCCAGCAGCCTCGGGACTAGCGGTACCGGGGAGCTGTTTTTT. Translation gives CASSLGTSGTGELFF.

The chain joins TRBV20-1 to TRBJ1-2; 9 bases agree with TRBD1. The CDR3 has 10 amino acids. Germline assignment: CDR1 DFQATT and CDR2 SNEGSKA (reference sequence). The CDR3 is CRGQGYGYTF. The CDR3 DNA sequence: TGCAGGGGACAGGGCTATGGCTACACCTTC.

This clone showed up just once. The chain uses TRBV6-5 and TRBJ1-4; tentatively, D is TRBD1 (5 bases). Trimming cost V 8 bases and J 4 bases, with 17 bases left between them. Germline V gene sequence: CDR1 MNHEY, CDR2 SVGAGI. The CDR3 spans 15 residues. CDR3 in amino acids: CASGMGGRNNEKLFF. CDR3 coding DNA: TGTGCCAGCGGGATGGGGGGACGGAATAATGAAAAACTGTTTTTT.

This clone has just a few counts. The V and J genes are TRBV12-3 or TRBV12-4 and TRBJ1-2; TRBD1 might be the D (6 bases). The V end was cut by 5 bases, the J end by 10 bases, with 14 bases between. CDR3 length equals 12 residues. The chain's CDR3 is CASSPQGYTYTF. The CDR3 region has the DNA TGTGCCAGCAGTCCCCAGGGGTATACCTACACCTTC.

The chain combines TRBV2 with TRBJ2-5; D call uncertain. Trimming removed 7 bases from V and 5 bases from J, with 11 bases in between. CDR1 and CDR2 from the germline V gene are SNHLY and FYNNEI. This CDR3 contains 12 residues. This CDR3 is CASTRFSETQYF. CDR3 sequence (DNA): TGTGCCAGCACCAGGTTCAGCGAGACCCAGTACTTC.

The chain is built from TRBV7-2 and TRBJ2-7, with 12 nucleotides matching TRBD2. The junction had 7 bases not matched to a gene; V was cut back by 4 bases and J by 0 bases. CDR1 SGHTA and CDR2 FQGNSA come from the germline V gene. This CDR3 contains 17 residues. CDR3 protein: CASSSGLAGRSSYEQYF. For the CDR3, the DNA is TGTGCCAGCAGCTCCGGACTAGCGGGACGTAGCTCCTACGAGCAGTACTTC.

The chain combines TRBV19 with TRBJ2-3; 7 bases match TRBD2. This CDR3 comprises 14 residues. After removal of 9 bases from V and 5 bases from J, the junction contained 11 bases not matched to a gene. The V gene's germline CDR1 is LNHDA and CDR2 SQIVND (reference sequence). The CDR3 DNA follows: TGTGCCAGCGCCCCTCGGGACTATCAAGATACGCAGTATTTT. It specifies CASAPRDYQDTQYF. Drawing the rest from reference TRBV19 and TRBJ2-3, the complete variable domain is DGGITQSPKYLFRKEGQNVTLSCEQNLNHDAMYWYRQDPGQGLRLIYYSQIVNDFQKGDIAEGYSVSREKKESFPLTVTSAQKNPTAFYLCASAPRDYQDTQYFGPGTRLTVL.

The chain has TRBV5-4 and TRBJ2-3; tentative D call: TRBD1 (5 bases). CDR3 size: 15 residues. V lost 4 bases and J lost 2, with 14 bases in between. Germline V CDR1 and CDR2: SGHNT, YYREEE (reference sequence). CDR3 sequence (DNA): TGTGCCAGCAGCCTCCGACTTGGGGCCACAGATACGCAGTATTTT. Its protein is CASSLRLGATDTQYF.

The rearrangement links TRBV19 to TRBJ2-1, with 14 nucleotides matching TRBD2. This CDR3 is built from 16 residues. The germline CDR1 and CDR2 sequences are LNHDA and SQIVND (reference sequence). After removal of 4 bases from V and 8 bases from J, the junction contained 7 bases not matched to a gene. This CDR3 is CASSTGTSGSWDEQFF. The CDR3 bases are TGTGCCAGTAGTACTGGGACTAGCGGGAGCTGGGATGAGCAGTTCTTC.